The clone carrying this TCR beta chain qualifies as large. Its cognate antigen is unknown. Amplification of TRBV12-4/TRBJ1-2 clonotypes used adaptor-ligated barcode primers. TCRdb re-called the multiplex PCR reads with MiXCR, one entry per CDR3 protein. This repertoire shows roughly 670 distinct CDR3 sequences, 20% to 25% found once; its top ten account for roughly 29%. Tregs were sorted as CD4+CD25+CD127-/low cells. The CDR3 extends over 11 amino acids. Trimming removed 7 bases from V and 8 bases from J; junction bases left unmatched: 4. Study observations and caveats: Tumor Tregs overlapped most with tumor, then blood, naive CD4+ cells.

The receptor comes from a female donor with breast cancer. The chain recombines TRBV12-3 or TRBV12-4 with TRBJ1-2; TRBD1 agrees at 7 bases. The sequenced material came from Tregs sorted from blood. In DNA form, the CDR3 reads TGTGCCAGCACCTACAGGGGCGGCTACACCTTC. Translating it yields CASTYRGGYTF.